Listed below are T cell receptor beta chains from one sample, sequenced in a study of blood T cell repertoires in COVID-19. Assay: immunoSEQ multiplex PCR; the TCRdb copy retains only in-frame clones and omits some. Of about 180,000 clones listed, about 82% are singletons. The sequenced material came from peripheral blood. All receptors come from a man aged 50 to 59 with active or convalescent COVID-19. Both conserved end residues are part of each CDR3. The order of the fields is clone size, V gene, J gene, D gene, CDR3 protein, CDR3 DNA. D genes are given only for firm matches. The size entry is marked missing in some rows and otherwise reads once, few, many or a size class.

.	TRBV18	TRBJ1-5	TRBD1	CASSQGQGNQPQHF	TGTGCCAGCTCACAAGGACAGGGCAATCAGCCCCAGCATTTT
many	TRBV24-1	TRBJ2-5	.	CATSDRETFPLVETQYF	TGTGCCACCAGTGATCGGGAGACATTCCCTTTGGTAGAGACCCAGTACTTC
.	TRBV9	TRBJ2-3	TRBD2	CASSVTPPSGVDTQYF	TGTGCCAGCAGCGTAACACCTCCTAGCGGGGTGGATACGCAGTATTTT
.	TRBV6-5	TRBJ1-2	.	CASSRRQALNGYTF	TGTGCCAGCAGTCGCCGACAGGCTCTAAACGGCTACACCTTC
.	TRBV18	TRBJ1-2	.	CASSREGSGYTF	TGTGCCAGCTCACGGGAGGGGTCTGGCTACACCTTC
once	TRBV18	TRBJ1-5	.	CASSPSAGGNHQPQHF	TGTGCCAGCTCACCTTCGGCCGGAGGGAATCATCAGCCCCAGCATTTT
.	TRBV5-4	TRBJ2-1	TRBD2	CASSLDGTSGHNEQFF	TGTGCCAGCAGCTTGGACGGGACTAGCGGACACAATGAGCAGTTCTTC
.	TRBV25-1	TRBJ1-1	.	CASSDVNREWYTEAFF	TGTGCCAGCAGTGACGTTAACAGGGAATGGTACACTGAAGCTTTCTTT
.	TRBV7-7	TRBJ2-3	TRBD2	CASSLGTSGNTDTQYF	TGTGCTAGCAGCTTAGGGACTAGCGGAAACACAGATACGCAGTATTTT
.	TRBV25-1	TRBJ1-1	.	CASQRAAMNTEAFF	TGTGCCAGTCAGCGGGCGGCTATGAACACTGAAGCTTTCTTT
.	TRBV7-9	TRBJ2-1	TRBD1	CASSLLAGGYDEQFF	TGTGCCAGCAGCTTACTTGCAGGGGGCTACGATGAGCAGTTCTTC
.	TRBV6-5	TRBJ2-7	TRBD2	CASSPAGSSLEQYF	TGTGCCAGCAGCCCAGCGGGGAGCTCGCTCGAGCAGTACTTC
.	TRBV9	TRBJ2-7	.	CASSDYLLSYEQYF	TGTGCCAGCAGCGACTACTTGCTCTCCTACGAGCAGTACTTC
.	TRBV3-1/TRBV3-2	TRBJ1-2	TRBD1	CASSQGYRGSYGYTF	TGTGCCAGCAGCCAAGGTTACAGGGGATCCTATGGCTACACCTTC
.	TRBV6-2/TRBV6-3	TRBJ2-2	.	CASSYAGLAGELFF	TGTGCCAGCAGTTATGCCGGGTTGGCGGGGGAGCTGTTTTTT
.	TRBV5-8	TRBJ1-2	.	CASSQGGGSDGYTF	TGTGCCAGCAGCCAGGGAGGGGGTTCGGATGGCTACACCTTC
.	TRBV19	TRBJ2-2	TRBD1	CASSLGTGGHGELFF	TGTGCCAGTAGTCTCGGGACAGGGGGCCACGGGGAGCTGTTTTTT
.	TRBV18	TRBJ2-7	TRBD2	CASSPRGGTYEQYF	TGTGCCAGCTCACCACGGGGGGGTACATACGAGCAGTACTTC
.	TRBV11-2	TRBJ2-7	TRBD1	CASTQGERQYEQYF	TGTGCCAGCACCCAGGGGGAGCGGCAATACGAGCAGTACTTC
.	TRBV10-3	TRBJ2-1	TRBD2	CAISELLAGGAQFF	TGTGCCATCAGTGAGTTACTAGCGGGGGGCGCGCAGTTCTTC
.	TRBV2	TRBJ1-6	.	CASSGQAHYNSPLHF	TGTGCCAGCAGTGGACAGGCACACTATAATTCACCCCTCCACTTT
.	TRBV5-1	TRBJ1-2	.	CASSLLTAANYGYTF	TGCGCCAGCAGCTTGCTGACAGCAGCTAACTATGGCTACACCTTC
.	TRBV9	TRBJ1-3	.	CASSATGSGNTIYF	TGTGCCAGCAGCGCCACGGGGTCTGGAAACACCATATATTTT
.	TRBV18	TRBJ1-2	TRBD1	CASSKTAGTVHGYTF	TGTGCCAGCTCCAAAACAGCCGGGACAGTCCATGGCTACACCTTC
.	TRBV6-1	TRBJ1-5	.	CASSEELAQPQHF	TGTGCCAGCAGTGAAGAATTGGCTCAGCCCCAGCATTTT
.	TRBV10-3	TRBJ2-3	TRBD2	CAISEALAGGASTDTQYF	TGTGCCATCAGTGAGGCCCTAGCGGGTGGGGCTAGCACAGATACGCAGTATTTT
.	TRBV10-3	TRBJ1-2	.	CAISADYGYTF	TGTGCCATCAGTGCGGACTATGGCTACACCTTC
few	TRBV27	TRBJ1-1	.	CASSPRGGRNTEAFF	TGTGCCAGCAGTCCGCGGGGGGGGCGCAACACTGAAGCTTTCTTT
few	TRBV19	TRBJ1-2	.	CASSPANYGYTF	TGTGCCAGTAGTCCAGCTAACTATGGCTACACCTTC
.	TRBV7-3	TRBJ2-3	.	CASSKVVEDGTDTQYF	TGTGCCAGCAGCAAAGTAGTGGAGGACGGCACAGATACGCAGTATTTT
.	TRBV4-3	TRBJ1-2	.	CASSQDLRGSYGYTF	TGCGCCAGCAGCCAAGATCTAAGGGGTTCCTATGGCTACACCTTC
.	TRBV30	TRBJ2-1	TRBD2	CAWRRSFSSGNSYNEQFF	TGTGCCTGGAGGCGCTCCTTCAGTAGCGGGAACTCCTACAATGAGCAGTTCTTC
.	TRBV5-6	TRBJ1-1	TRBD1	CASSTGQGNTEAFF	TGTGCCAGCAGCACTGGACAGGGGAACACTGAAGCTTTCTTT
.	TRBV10-3	TRBJ2-5	TRBD1	CAISNTGQGSFQETQYF	TGTGCCATCAGTAATACGGGACAGGGGTCATTTCAAGAGACCCAGTACTTC
.	TRBV15	TRBJ1-1	TRBD1	CATTPGQGKTEAFF	TGTGCCACGACCCCGGGACAGGGGAAGACTGAAGCTTTCTTT
once	TRBV30	TRBJ2-2	.	CAWRPNTGELFF	TGTGCCTGGCGTCCGAACACCGGGGAGCTGTTTTTT
.	TRBV15	TRBJ1-6	.	CATSRFQGGSPLHF	TGTGCCACCAGCAGATTCCAGGGTGGTTCACCCCTCCACTTT
.	TRBV6-4	TRBJ2-3	TRBD1	CASSDPRQGVTDTQYF	TGTGCCAGCAGTGACCCTCGACAGGGGGTTACAGATACGCAGTATTTT
.	TRBV27	TRBJ2-5	.	CASSREPSETQYF	TGTGCCAGCAGTCGGGAACCAAGCGAGACCCAGTACTTC
few	TRBV6-5	TRBJ1-5	TRBD1	CASSPGQGFRQPQHF	TGTGCCAGCAGCCCGGGACAGGGGTTTCGTCAGCCCCAGCATTTT
.	TRBV6-5	TRBJ1-2	TRBD1	CASESLTGARGYTF	TGTGCCAGCGAGTCCCTTACAGGGGCAAGGGGCTACACCTTC
.	TRBV6-6	TRBJ2-1	.	CASAKGQSAPFF	TGTGCCAGCGCGAAGGGGCAGTCAGCCCCGTTCTTC
.	TRBV7-3	TRBJ2-1	.	CASSPTSSNEQFF	TGTGCCAGCAGTCCTACTAGTTCCAATGAGCAGTTCTTC
.	TRBV5-4	TRBJ2-3	TRBD1	CASSVRDSMTDTQYF	TGTGCCAGCAGCGTCCGGGACAGCATGACAGATACGCAGTATTTT